This passage covers 13 T cell receptor beta chains from one sample sequenced in a study of a mutant IDH1 vaccine in newly diagnosed glioma. Assay used: immunoSEQ multiplex PCR; TCRdb lists only in-frame clones, some missing. The table includes approximately 92,000 clones, around four fifths detected once. Time point in this sample: baseline, week 1 (first vaccination visit). The treatment was: pre-vaccination baseline after standard-of-care therapy. Sequencing used PBMCs, obtained from a glioma patient treated with radiotherapy, temozolomide or both. The receptors stem from a middle-aged man with glioma.

This clone was counted between two and nine times. The chain joins TRBV30 to TRBJ2-5, with D hard to call. V was trimmed by 5 bases and J by 5 bases, leaving 9 bases between them. The CDR3 contains 11 residues. Germline CDR1 reads GTSNPN; CDR2 reads SVGIG (reference sequence). CDR3 amino acids: CAWGYAETQYF. The CDR3 DNA reads as TGTGCCTGGGGATACGCCGAGACCCAGTACTTC.

The chain recombines TRBV9 with TRBJ2-3, with 7 bases aligning to TRBD1. This CDR3 region has 14 residues. The germline V gene encodes CDR1 SGDLS and CDR2 YYNGEE. V gave up 6 bases and J gave up 1 base; unmatched junction bases: 5. DNA of the CDR3: TGTGCCAGCACGAGGACAGGACGCACAGATACGCAGTATTTT. This codes for CASTRTGRTDTQYF.

This clone appeared a few times. V gene TRBV30 combines with J gene TRBJ2-1; D remains ambiguous. V was clipped by 0 bases and J by 5 bases, with 11 bases between them. Germline-derived CDR1 and CDR2 are GTSNPN and SVGIG (reference sequence). The length of the CDR3 is 14 residues. The CDR3 region is CAWSVVPIHNEQFF. CDR3 DNA: TGTGCCTGGAGTGTAGTCCCAATCCACAATGAGCAGTTCTTC. Full variable domain (remainder filled in from reference TRBV30 and TRBJ2-1): SQTIHQWPATLVQPVGSPLSLECTVEGTSNPNLYWYRQAAGRGLQLLFYSVGIGQISSEVPQNLSASRPQDRQFILSSKKLLLSDSGFYLCAWSVVPIHNEQFFGPGTRLTVL.

The rearrangement uses TRBV9 and TRBJ2-2; D perhaps matches TRBD1 (5 bases). Per germline, CDR1 SGDLS and CDR2 YYNGEE. Trimming removed 4 bases at V and 3 bases at J, with 7 bases between. CDR3 length: 13 amino acids. CDR3 residues: CASSLQDTGELFF. The DNA for the CDR3 is TGTGCCAGCAGCTTACAGGACACCGGGGAGCTGTTTTTT.

This sequence joins TRBV11-2 and TRBJ1-2; D is undetermined. V was clipped by 5 bases and J by 4 bases, with 17 bases between them. CDR3 size: 15 residues. From germline, CDR1 is SGHAT and CDR2 FQNNGV. The CDR3 loop reads CASSPIGGLSYGYTF. CDR3 sequence (DNA): TGTGCCAGCAGCCCCATCGGAGGCCTATCCTATGGCTACACCTTC.

The chain recombines TRBV9 with TRBJ2-7; 9 bases are shared with TRBD1. In germline, CDR1 is SGDLS, CDR2 YYNGEE. With V trimmed by 3 bases and J by 6 bases, 4 bases remained unmatched. The CDR3 runs 13 residues. The CDR3 nucleotides read TGTGCCAGCAGCGCCGACAGGGGGGGCGAGCAGTACTTC. Translated, it gives CASSADRGGEQYF.

Within the sample, this clone is medium-sized. This chain joins TRBV30 and TRBJ1-1; a weak D match, TRBD1 (6 bases). Germline values: CDR1 GTSNPN, CDR2 SVGIG (reference sequence). This CDR3 has 12 residues. Deletions cut 0 bases from V and 5 bases from J, with 7 bases between. The CDR3 loop is CAWSVGGTEAFF. In nucleotides, the CDR3 is TGTGCCTGGAGTGTAGGGGGGACTGAAGCTTTCTTT.

This clone was seen only a few times. J is TRBJ1-1 and V is TRBV23-1; no firm D call. TRBV23-1 is placed among ORFs of uncertain function. V was cut by 2 bases and J by 7 bases, with 20 bases left in between. The CDR3 contains 16 residues. CDR3 loop: CASSQPSLSRSGEAFF. The DNA for the CDR3 is TGCGCCAGCAGTCAACCTAGCTTGTCACGGTCCGGTGAAGCTTTCTTT.

The genes are TRBV6-5 and TRBJ2-5, with D tentatively TRBD1 (7 bases). CDR3 length: 14 residues. V was trimmed by 4 bases and J by 4 bases, leaving 13 bases between them. The germline V gene has CDR1 MNHEY and CDR2 SVGAGI. The DNA for the CDR3 is TGTGCCAGCAGTTCCCGGAGGGGGCGAGAGACCCAGTACTTC. Translation gives CASSSRRGRETQYF.

V is TRBV4-3 and J is TRBJ2-7, with a possible D match to TRBD2 (7 bases). Between the trimmed V and J ends, which lost 3 bases and 4 bases, there was a span of 16 bases. This CDR3 contains 15 residues. CDR1 is LGHNA, CDR2 YSLEER, per germline. The CDR3 spells CASSHHGGGGYEQYF. The CDR3 region has the DNA TGCGCCAGCAGCCACCATGGAGGGGGGGGTTACGAGCAGTACTTC.

The V call is TRBV21-1, the J call TRBJ2-1; the D call in the table, TRBD2, was not verified against the DNA. TRBV21-1 corresponds to a pseudogene. The CDR3 is made up of 15 amino acids. The CDR3 DNA is TGTGCCAGCGCTAACCGGGACTTCTACTACAATGAGCAGTTCTTC. Encoded protein: CASANRDFYYNEQFF.

The chain employs TRBV5-1 and TRBJ2-7, with a weak D call TRBD2 (6 bases). CDR1 and CDR2 (germline): SGHRS, YFSETQ. This CDR3 contains 13 residues. Trimming removed 3 bases from V and 2 bases from J, with 9 bases in between. The CDR3 coding sequence is TGCGCCAGCAGCTCCGGGGGTACCTACGAGCAGTACTTC. Protein sequence: CASSSGGTYEQYF.

This clone was seen only once. This chain links TRBV5-1 with TRBJ1-2; no definite D call. The germline V and J ends were trimmed by 0 bases and 2 bases, with 5 bases remaining between them. From germline, CDR1 is SGHRS and CDR2 YFSETQ. This CDR3 has 13 residues. The CDR3 reads CASSLDGNYGYTF. In DNA form, the CDR3 reads TGCGCCAGCAGCTTGGACGGAAACTATGGCTACACCTTC.